One sample yielded the 30 T cell receptor beta chains listed below, sequenced in a study of early T cells in non-severe SARS-CoV-2 infection. MiXCR was run by TCRdb on the 5' RACE reads, yielding one entry per CDR3 protein. The sample carries tens of thousands of distinct CDR3 sequences, more than 8.5% recorded once. The sample was whole blood. These receptor sequences come from an adult who was a healthcare worker with PCR-confirmed SARS-CoV-2 infection or an uninfected control (not recorded which).

This clonotype has at least ten counts. The CDR3 sequence: CASNVQGKKVNTEAFF. The CDR3 nucleotides read TGTGCCAGCAACGTACAGGGAAAGAAGGTGAACACTGAAGCTTTCTTT. This chain joins TRBV28 and TRBJ1-1; D possibly corresponds to TRBD1 (6 bases). CDR3 length equals 16 residues. Trimming left V 7 bases short and J 0 bases short, with 18 bases between. Per the germline V gene, CDR1 is MDHEN and CDR2 is SYDVKM.

The chain carries TRBV28 and TRBJ1-1, with no clear D. CDR3 length: 12 amino acids. V dropped 3 bases and J dropped 7 bases, with 9 bases sitting between them. The germline V gene has CDR1 MDHEN and CDR2 SYDVKM. The CDR3 DNA reads TGTGCCAGCAGTTTGAAGGCCATTGAAGCTTTCTTT. Translated, it gives CASSLKAIEAFF.

This clonotype was recorded a few times. V and J are TRBV27 and TRBJ2-1; D is uncertain. The germline V gene has CDR1 MNHEY and CDR2 SMNVEV (reference sequence). V was shortened by 2 bases and J by 3 bases, with 8 bases between the two germline ends. This CDR3 has 14 amino acids. CDR3 bases: TGTGCCAGCAGTTTAAACAGATACTACAATGAGCAGTTCTTC. It encodes CASSLNRYYNEQFF.

Many counts were recorded for this clonotype. The gene calls are TRBV12-3 or TRBV12-4 and TRBJ2-7; the D gene is possibly TRBD2 (5 bases). This CDR3 comprises 15 residues. V dropped 6 bases and J dropped 3 bases, with 18 bases sitting between them. Here the CDR3 DNA reads TGTGCCAGCAGCCCCGAAGGCCCGGGATACTACGAGCAGTACTTC. Protein sequence: CASSPEGPGYYEQYF.

This clonotype was seen at least ten times. CDR3 DNA sequence: TGTGCCAGCAGCTTAGAGGCGGACAGGGTGGGTGAGCAGTTCTTC. It codes for CASSLEADRVGEQFF. The chain is built from TRBV7-3 and TRBJ2-1, with TRBD1 matching 8 bases. Germline V gene data show CDR1 as SGHTA and CDR2 as FQGTGA. The trim removed 2 bases at V and 9 bases at J, leaving 9 bases unmatched. The CDR3 contains 15 residues.

The chain carries TRBV7-8 and TRBJ2-2, with TRBD1 identical over 7 bases. The CDR3 consists of 14 residues. With 8 bases clipped from V and 1 base from J, the junction kept 4 bases outside the gene matches. Looked up from germline, CDR1 is SGHVS and CDR2 is FQNEAQ. The CDR3 is CASHRGLNTGELFF. CDR3 DNA: TGTGCCAGCCACAGGGGCCTGAACACCGGGGAGCTGTTTTTT.

This clonotype has more than one count but fewer than ten. J is TRBJ1-2 and V is TRBV28, with D perhaps TRBD1 (5 bases). The ends were cut back, 7 bases at V and 5 bases at J, with 17 bases in the middle. Germline CDR1 and CDR2: MDHEN and SYDVKM. This CDR3 is 14 amino acids long. This chain's CDR3 is CASNTARVFYGYTF. The CDR3, as DNA: TGTGCCAGCAACACCGCCAGGGTGTTTTATGGCTACACCTTC.

In its sample, this clonotype was seen many times. The rearrangement links TRBV12-3 or TRBV12-4 to TRBJ1-5; D ambiguous. V was clipped by 3 bases and J by 3 bases, with 9 bases between them. This CDR3 has 14 amino acids. The CDR3 region has the DNA TGTGCCAGCAGTTTGGGTCAGATCAATCAGCCCCAGCATTTT. The encoded protein is CASSLGQINQPQHF.

This clonotype was recorded many times. V is TRBV7-9 and J is TRBJ2-7, with D unresolved. This CDR3 comprises 13 residues. The germline gives CDR1 SEHNR, CDR2 FQNEAQ (reference sequence). V lost 1 base and J lost 5, with 9 bases in between. The chain's CDR3 is CASSLGTANEQYF. CDR3 nucleotide sequence: TGTGCCAGCAGCTTAGGAACAGCCAACGAGCAGTACTTC.

This clonotype was counted many times. The chain uses TRBV20-1 and TRBJ2-1; D unresolved. Trimming stripped 2 bases from V and 0 bases from J, with 11 bases between. The germline V gene encodes CDR1 DFQATT and CDR2 SNEGSKA (reference sequence). There are 15 residues in the CDR3. The CDR3 coding sequence is TGCAGTGCTAGAAACGGCGGAAGCTCCTACAATGAGCAGTTCTTC. Protein sequence: CSARNGGSSYNEQFF.

This clonotype has a count of ten or more. The genes are TRBV11-2 and TRBJ2-1; possible D gene TRBD1, 5 bases. CDR1 and CDR2 (germline): SGHAT, FQNNGV. The CDR3 totals 15 residues. V was trimmed by 5 bases and J by 6 bases, leaving 17 bases between them. CDR3 region: CASSAQRWTTNEQFF. The CDR3 nucleotides read TGTGCCAGCAGCGCCCAGAGGTGGACAACCAATGAGCAGTTCTTC.

The chain uses TRBV3-1 and TRBJ2-1; D is possibly TRBD2 (6 bases). The CDR3 spans 15 residues. Germline V gene data show CDR1 as LGHDT and CDR2 as YNNKEL (reference sequence). V was cut by 1 base and J by 7 bases, with 14 bases left in between. In nucleotides, the CDR3 is TGTGCCAGCAGCCAAGTGGCGGGGCCTGGAAATGAGCAGTTCTTC. The encoded protein is CASSQVAGPGNEQFF.

The V gene is TRBV24-1, the J gene TRBJ2-1; 10 bases line up with TRBD2. Looked up from germline, CDR1 is KGHDR and CDR2 is SFDVKD. There are 18 residues in the CDR3. V dropped 2 bases and J dropped 12; count of bases not matched to a gene: 18. The CDR3, as DNA: TGTGCCACCAGTGATTCCGATCGTGGCCGACTAGCGGGTATCGGGCAGTTCTTC. It translates to CATSDSDRGRLAGIGQFF.

This clonotype appeared many times. This chain links TRBV20-1 with TRBJ2-3; TRBD2 aligns across 7 bases. The germline CDR1 and CDR2 sequences are DFQATT and SNEGSKA (reference sequence). The CDR3 has 15 residues. Germline trimming cut 1 base from V and 1 base from J; bases unmatched to any gene: 5. The CDR3 loop reads CSARVRGSGTDTQYF. The CDR3 DNA reads as TGCAGTGCTAGAGTCCGCGGGAGCGGCACAGATACGCAGTATTTT.

By sample share, this clonotype is medium-sized. The gene calls are TRBV29-1 and TRBJ2-5, with 11 bases that match TRBD1. CDR1 is SQVTM, CDR2 ANQGSEA, per germline. With V trimmed by 3 bases and J by 5 bases, 8 bases remained unmatched. This CDR3 is built from 15 residues. CDR3 amino acids: CSVESDRGRGETQYF. The CDR3 DNA reads as TGCAGCGTTGAGTCGGACAGGGGGCGAGGGGAGACCCAGTACTTC.

This clonotype was counted at least ten times. The chain combines TRBV27 with TRBJ1-5; no clear D gene. V was cut by 1 base and J by 2 bases, with 15 bases left in between. CDR3 length: 17 residues. CDR1 MNHEY and CDR2 SMNVEV come from the germline V gene (reference sequence). The CDR3 loop is CASSLFSGIGGNQPQHF. The CDR3 DNA reads TGTGCCAGCAGTTTATTCAGCGGGATTGGTGGCAATCAGCCCCAGCATTTT.

This clonotype was recorded a few times. The rearrangement links TRBV4-2 to TRBJ2-3; 7 nucleotides line up with TRBD2. V dropped 1 base and J dropped 2; count of bases not matched to a gene: 15. CDR3 length: 19 amino acids. Germline CDR1 is LGHNA and CDR2 is YNFKEQ. CDR3 sequence: CASSQVVMVLAETTDTQYF. The CDR3 region has the DNA TGTGCCAGCAGCCAAGTTGTCATGGTGCTAGCGGAGACCACAGATACGCAGTATTTT.

The table lists this clonotype with many counts. The rearrangement links TRBV5-1 to TRBJ1-2; 7 nucleotides match TRBD1. Germline lookup yields CDR1 SGHRS and CDR2 YFSETQ. The CDR3 sequence is 15 residues long. The junction had 8 bases not matched to a gene; V was cut back by 4 bases and J by 2 bases. CDR3 coding DNA: TGCGCCAGCAGCGGACTACAGGGGACCAACTATGGCTACACCTTC. Its translation: CASSGLQGTNYGYTF.

This clonotype was recorded many times. The gene calls are TRBV6-5 and TRBJ2-1; weak D call: TRBD1 (6 bases). Germline V CDR1 and CDR2: MNHEY, SVGAGI. The CDR3 is made up of 16 amino acids. V was pared by 4 bases and J by 5 bases, with 18 bases between. This CDR3 is CASSFEWQGHNNEQFF. The CDR3 DNA reads TGTGCCAGCAGTTTCGAGTGGCAGGGGCATAACAATGAGCAGTTCTTC.

The chain uses TRBV27 and TRBJ2-6; D ambiguous. The length of the CDR3 is 13 residues. CDR1 and CDR2 from the germline V gene are MNHEY and SMNVEV (reference sequence). The ends were cut back, 9 bases at V and 0 bases at J, with 6 bases in the middle. Here the CDR3 reads CASGDSGANVLTF. DNA for the CDR3: TGTGCCAGTGGGGACTCTGGGGCCAACGTCCTGACTTTC.

This clonotype showed up just a few times. V and J are TRBV3-1 and TRBJ2-7; tentatively, D is TRBD2 (5 bases). The CDR3 sequence is 15 residues long. Trimming cost V 6 bases and J 2 bases, with 17 bases left between them. Germline V gene data show CDR1 as LGHDT and CDR2 as YNNKEL (reference sequence). The DNA of the CDR3 is TGTGCCAGCAGTGAATCTCGGGGAGCTCCCTACGAGCAGTACTTC. This sequence encodes CASSESRGAPYEQYF.

This chain joins TRBV3-1 and TRBJ1-2; D remains ambiguous. The CDR3 consists of 16 residues. Germline V gives CDR1 LGHDT, CDR2 YNNKEL (reference sequence). The ends were cut back, 1 base at V and 0 bases at J, with 12 bases in the middle. The DNA for the CDR3 is TGTGCCAGCAGCCAAGGGGCGACGAGGACTAACTATGGCTACACCTTC. Protein product: CASSQGATRTNYGYTF.

This clonotype was observed a handful of times. The genes are TRBV18 and TRBJ1-1; TRBD1 might be the D (6 bases). There are 17 residues in the CDR3. CDR1 KGHSH and CDR2 LQKENI come from the germline V gene. The V gene lost 3 bases and the J gene lost 5 bases, with 22 bases spanning the gap. The chain's CDR3 is CASSPYEGGSSGTEAFF. CDR3 bases: TGTGCCAGCTCACCGTATGAGGGGGGCTCTTCGGGGACTGAAGCTTTCTTT.

The chain is built from TRBV28 and TRBJ2-7; D unclear. V shed 2 bases and J shed 6 bases, with 2 bases lying between them. The germline gives CDR1 MDHEN, CDR2 SYDVKM. The CDR3 runs 10 residues. The CDR3, as DNA: TGTGCCAGCAGTTTAACCGAGCAGTACTTC. Translation: CASSLTEQYF.

This clonotype was detected many times. The chain has TRBV12-3 or TRBV12-4 and TRBJ2-1, with 8 nucleotides matching TRBD2. The CDR3 has 15 amino acids. The V segment lost 7 bases and the J segment 3 bases; nucleotides outside the gene matches: 8. The CDR3: CASTVLAGGYNEQFF. The CDR3 DNA is TGTGCCAGCACTGTCCTAGCGGGTGGCTACAATGAGCAGTTCTTC.

This clonotype was counted only a few times. The CDR3 sequence is CASSYPASGNNEQFF. The CDR3 nucleotides read TGTGCCAGCAGTTACCCCGCTAGCGGGAACAATGAGCAGTTCTTC. The V and J genes are TRBV6-2 or TRBV6-3 and TRBJ2-1; TRBD2 aligns across 9 bases. Germline V gene sequence: CDR1 MNHEY, CDR2 SVGEGT. V shed 2 bases, J shed 5 bases, and the junction held 4 bases outside the gene matches. The CDR3 totals 15 residues.

This clonotype came up a few times. The chain uses TRBV7-3 and TRBJ2-1; no clear D. Germline CDR1 is SGHTA and CDR2 is FQGTGA. The CDR3 contains 13 residues. The germline V and J ends were trimmed by 5 bases and 10 bases, with 15 bases remaining between them. CDR3 sequence reads: CASSRRIVSEQFF. CDR3 nucleotides: TGTGCCAGCAGCCGACGTATAGTTAGCGAGCAGTTCTTC.

This clonotype was picked up many times. DNA of the CDR3: TGCAGCGTTGAAAGGGTCTACAATGAGCAGTTCTTC. Amino acids: CSVERVYNEQFF. The V call is TRBV29-1, the J call TRBJ2-1; D gene unclear. The CDR3 loop spans 12 amino acids. Germline CDR1 reads SQVTM; CDR2 reads ANQGSEA. V shed 2 bases and J shed 3 bases, with 5 bases lying between them.

CDR3 coding DNA: TGTGCCAGCAGTTTCTTTCCCGGGACATTGGGTCCAGAGACCCAGTACTTC. Protein product: CASSFFPGTLGPETQYF. V and J are TRBV6-5 and TRBJ2-5; perhaps TRBD1 as D (6 bases). The length of the CDR3 is 17 residues. With 4 bases removed from V and 4 bases from J, the gap between germline ends came to 22 bases. Per germline, CDR1 MNHEY and CDR2 SVGAGI.

This clonotype was counted between two and nine times. The chain joins TRBV6-2 or TRBV6-3 to TRBJ2-7; D gene uncertain. The CDR3 length is 12 residues. V was trimmed by 2 bases and J by 6 bases, leaving 8 bases between them. Per germline, CDR1 MNHEY and CDR2 SVGEGT. The CDR3 reads CASSYRKGEQYF. The CDR3 bases are TGTGCCAGCAGTTACCGAAAGGGCGAGCAGTACTTC.